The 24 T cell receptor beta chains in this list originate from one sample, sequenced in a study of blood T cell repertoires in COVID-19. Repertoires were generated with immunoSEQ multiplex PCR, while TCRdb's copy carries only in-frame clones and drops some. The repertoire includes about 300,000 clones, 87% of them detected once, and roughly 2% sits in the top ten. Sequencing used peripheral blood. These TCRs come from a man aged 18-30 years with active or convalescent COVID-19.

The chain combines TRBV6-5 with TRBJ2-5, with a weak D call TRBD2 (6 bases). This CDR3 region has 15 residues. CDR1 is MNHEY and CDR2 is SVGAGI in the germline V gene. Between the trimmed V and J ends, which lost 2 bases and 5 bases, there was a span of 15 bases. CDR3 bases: TGTGCCAGCAGTTACACCCCGTGGGGGAGGGAGACCCAGTACTTC. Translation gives CASSYTPWGRETQYF.

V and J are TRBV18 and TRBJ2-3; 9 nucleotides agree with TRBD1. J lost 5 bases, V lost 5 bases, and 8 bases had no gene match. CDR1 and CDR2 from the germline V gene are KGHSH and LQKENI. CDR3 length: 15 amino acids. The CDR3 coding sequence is TGTGCCAGCTCATTATTACAGGGGGCAGGAGATACGCAGTATTTT. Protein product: CASSLLQGAGDTQYF.

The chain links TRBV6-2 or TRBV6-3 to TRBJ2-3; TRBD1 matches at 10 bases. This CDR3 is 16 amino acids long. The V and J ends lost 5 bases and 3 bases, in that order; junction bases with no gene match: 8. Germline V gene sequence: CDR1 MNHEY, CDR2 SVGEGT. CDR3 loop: CASSRLPGQGTDTQYF. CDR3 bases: TGTGCCAGCAGTCGATTACCGGGACAGGGGACAGATACGCAGTATTTT.

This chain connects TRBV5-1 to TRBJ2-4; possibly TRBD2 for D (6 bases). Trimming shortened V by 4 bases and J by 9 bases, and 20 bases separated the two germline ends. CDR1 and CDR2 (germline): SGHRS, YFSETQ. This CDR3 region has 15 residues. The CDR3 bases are TGCGCCAGCAGCCGGGGAGGAGGGGAAAGGATCATTCAGTACTTC. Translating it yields CASSRGGGERIIQYF.

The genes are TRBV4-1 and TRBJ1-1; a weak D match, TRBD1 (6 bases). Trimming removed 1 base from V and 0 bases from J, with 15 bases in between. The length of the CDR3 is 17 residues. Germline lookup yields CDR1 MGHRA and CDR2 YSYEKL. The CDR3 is CASSQASRDTLNTEAFF. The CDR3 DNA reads TGCGCCAGCAGCCAAGCCTCCCGGGACACACTGAACACTGAAGCTTTCTTT.

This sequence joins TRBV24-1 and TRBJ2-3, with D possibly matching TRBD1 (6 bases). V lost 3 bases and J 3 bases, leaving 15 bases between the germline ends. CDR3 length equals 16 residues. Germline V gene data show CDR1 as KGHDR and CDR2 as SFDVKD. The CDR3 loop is CATSDPNRDSTDTQYF. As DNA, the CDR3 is TGTGCCACCAGTGATCCAAACAGGGATTCGACAGATACGCAGTATTTT.

The CDR3: CASSLDRGETQYF. CDR3 in DNA: TGTGCCAGCAGCCTGGACAGGGGAGAGACCCAGTACTTC. The genes are TRBV5-8 and TRBJ2-5, with TRBD1 identical over 9 bases. The trim removed 4 bases at V and 4 bases at J, leaving 2 bases unmatched. The CDR3 is 13 residues long. Per germline, CDR1 SGHTS and CDR2 YDEGEE.

The CDR3 nucleotides read TGTGCCAGCAAACCATACAGGAATAATTCACCCCTCCACTTT. This translates into CASKPYRNNSPLHF. The chain recombines TRBV6-6 with TRBJ1-6; perhaps TRBD1 as D (5 bases). The CDR3 is 14 residues long. V lost 7 bases to trimming and J lost 5 bases, with 12 bases between them. CDR1 is MNHNY and CDR2 is SVGAGI in the germline V gene (reference sequence).

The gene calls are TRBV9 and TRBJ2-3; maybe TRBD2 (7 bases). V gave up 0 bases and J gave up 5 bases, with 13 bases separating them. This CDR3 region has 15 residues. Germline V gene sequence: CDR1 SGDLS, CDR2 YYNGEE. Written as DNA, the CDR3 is TGTGCCAGCAGCGTAGCGGGGGGCCGTCTAGATACGCAGTATTTT. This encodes CASSVAGGRLDTQYF.

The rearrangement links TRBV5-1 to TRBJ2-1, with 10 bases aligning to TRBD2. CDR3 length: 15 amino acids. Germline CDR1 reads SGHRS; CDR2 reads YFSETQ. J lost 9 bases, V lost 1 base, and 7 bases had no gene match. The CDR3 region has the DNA TGCGCCAGCAGCTTGTGGAGCGGGGGGGCCGGTGAGCAGTTCTTC. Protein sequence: CASSLWSGGAGEQFF.

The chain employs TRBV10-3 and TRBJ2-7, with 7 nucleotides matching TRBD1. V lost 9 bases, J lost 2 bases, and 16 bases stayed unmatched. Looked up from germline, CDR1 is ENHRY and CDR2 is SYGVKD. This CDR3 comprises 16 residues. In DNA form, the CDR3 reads TGTGCCATAGGACCGGGTGTGGGACAGCGAACCTACGAGCAGTACTTC. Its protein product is CAIGPGVGQRTYEQYF.

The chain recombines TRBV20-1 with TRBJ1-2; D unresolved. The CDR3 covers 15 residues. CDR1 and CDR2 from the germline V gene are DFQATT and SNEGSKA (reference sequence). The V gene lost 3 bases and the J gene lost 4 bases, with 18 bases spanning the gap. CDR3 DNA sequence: TGCAGTGCTAGTATCCGCTCCACCCTACGCTATGGCTACACCTTC. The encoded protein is CSASIRSTLRYGYTF.

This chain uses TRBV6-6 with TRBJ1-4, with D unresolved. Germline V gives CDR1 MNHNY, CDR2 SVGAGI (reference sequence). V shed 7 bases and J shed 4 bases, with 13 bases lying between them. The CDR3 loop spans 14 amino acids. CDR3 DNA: TGTGCCAGCACCCGACAAGGCAATAATGAAAAACTGTTTTTT. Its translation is CASTRQGNNEKLFF.

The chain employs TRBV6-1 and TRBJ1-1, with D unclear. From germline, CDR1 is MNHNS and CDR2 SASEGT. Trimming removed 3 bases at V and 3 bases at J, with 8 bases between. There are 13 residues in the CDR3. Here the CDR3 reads CASSDGQYTEAFF. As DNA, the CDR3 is TGTGCCAGCAGTGATGGTCAGTACACTGAAGCTTTCTTT.

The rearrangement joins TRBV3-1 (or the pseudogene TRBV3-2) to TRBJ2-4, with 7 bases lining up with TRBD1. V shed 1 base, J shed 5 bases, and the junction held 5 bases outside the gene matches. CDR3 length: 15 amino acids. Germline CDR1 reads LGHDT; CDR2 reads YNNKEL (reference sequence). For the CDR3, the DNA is TGTGCCAGCAGCCAAGGAAGGGGGCTACAAAACATTCAGTACTTC. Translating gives CASSQGRGLQNIQYF.

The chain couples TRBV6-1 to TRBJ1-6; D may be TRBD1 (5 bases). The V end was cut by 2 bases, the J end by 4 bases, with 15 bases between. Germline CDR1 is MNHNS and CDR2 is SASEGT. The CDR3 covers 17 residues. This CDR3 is CASSELQGAGYNSPLHF. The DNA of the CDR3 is TGTGCCAGCAGTGAACTGCAGGGCGCCGGATATAATTCACCCCTCCACTTT.

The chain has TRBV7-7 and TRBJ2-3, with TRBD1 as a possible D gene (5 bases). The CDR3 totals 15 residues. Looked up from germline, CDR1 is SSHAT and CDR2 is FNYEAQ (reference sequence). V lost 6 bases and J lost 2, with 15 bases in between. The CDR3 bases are TGTGCCAGCAGTCTTACGGACATTTCCACAGATACGCAGTATTTT. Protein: CASSLTDISTDTQYF. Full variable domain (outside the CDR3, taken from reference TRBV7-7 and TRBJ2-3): GAGVSQSPRYKVTKRGQDVTLRCDPISSHATLYWYQQALGQGPEFLTYFNYEAQPDKSGLPSDRFSAERPEGSISTLTIQRTEQRDSAMYRCASSLTDISTDTQYFGPGTRLTVL.

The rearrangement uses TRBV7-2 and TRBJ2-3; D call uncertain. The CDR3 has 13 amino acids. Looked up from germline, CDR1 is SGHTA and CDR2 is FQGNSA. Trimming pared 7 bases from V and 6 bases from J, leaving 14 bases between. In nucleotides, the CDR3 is TGTGCCAGCACCTATCGATCCTCCGATACGCAGTATTTT. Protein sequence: CASTYRSSDTQYF. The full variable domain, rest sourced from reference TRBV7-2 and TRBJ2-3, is GAGVSQSPSNKVTEKGKDVELRCDPISGHTALYWYRQSLGQGLEFLIYFQGNSAPDKSGLPSDRFSAERTGGSVSTLTIQRTQQEDSAVYLCASTYRSSDTQYFGPGTRLTVL.

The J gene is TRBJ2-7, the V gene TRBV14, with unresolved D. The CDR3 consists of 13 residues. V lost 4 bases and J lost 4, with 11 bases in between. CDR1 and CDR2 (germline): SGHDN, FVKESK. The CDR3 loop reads CASSLLSLYEQYF. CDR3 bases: TGTGCCAGCAGCCTCTTATCCCTTTACGAGCAGTACTTC.

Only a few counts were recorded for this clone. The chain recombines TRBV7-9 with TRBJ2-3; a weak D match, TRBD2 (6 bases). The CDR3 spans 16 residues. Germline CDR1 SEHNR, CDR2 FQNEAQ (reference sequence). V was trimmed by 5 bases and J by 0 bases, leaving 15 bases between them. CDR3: CASSPVGGESTDTQYF. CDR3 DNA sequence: TGTGCCAGCAGCCCCGTGGGGGGAGAAAGCACAGATACGCAGTATTTT.

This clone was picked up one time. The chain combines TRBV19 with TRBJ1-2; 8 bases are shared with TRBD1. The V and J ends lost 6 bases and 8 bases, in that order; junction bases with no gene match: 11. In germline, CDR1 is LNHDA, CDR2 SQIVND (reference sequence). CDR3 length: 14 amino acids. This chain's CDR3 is CASSLLLTGVGYTF. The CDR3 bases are TGTGCCAGTAGCCTTTTATTGACAGGGGTCGGCTACACCTTC.

CDR3 protein: CASSQVFLGQLAFVDYGYTF. DNA for the CDR3: TGCGCCAGCAGCCAAGTCTTTCTGGGACAGCTAGCTTTTGTGGACTATGGCTACACCTTC. V gene TRBV4-1 combines with J gene TRBJ1-2, with 7 bases identical to TRBD1. The CDR3 covers 20 residues. Germline assignment: CDR1 MGHRA and CDR2 YSYEKL. The junction had 20 bases not matched to a gene; V was cut back by 1 base and J by 3 bases.

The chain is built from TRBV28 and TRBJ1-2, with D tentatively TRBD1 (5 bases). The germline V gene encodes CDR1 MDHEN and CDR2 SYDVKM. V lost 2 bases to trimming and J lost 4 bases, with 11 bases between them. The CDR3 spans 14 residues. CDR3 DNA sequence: TGTGCCAGCAGTTTAGCCGGGGGTGGCTATGGCTACACCTTC. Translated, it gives CASSLAGGGYGYTF.

CDR3 coding DNA: TGTGCCAGCAGACGCAAGGACAGCGAGTCCTACGAGCAGTACTTC. It is translated as CASRRKDSESYEQYF. The chain joins TRBV6-5 to TRBJ2-7, with D perhaps TRBD1 (6 bases). The CDR3 totals 15 residues. The V and J ends lost 6 bases and 1 base respectively, with 16 bases between them. Germline assignment: CDR1 MNHEY and CDR2 SVGAGI.